The clone carrying this T cell receptor beta chain was seen only a few times. The antigen is not known. This sample was included in a study of blood T cells in healthy people across ages. Overall study results and limits: It was not possible, with unsorted PBMCs, to conclusively compare naive and antigen-experienced cells.

Total RNA, at least 6 micrograms per sample, came from PBMCs. It was with a sample-barcoded 5' primer and a J-beta primer mix that a second PCR of roughly 6 to 12 cycles was run. Researchers report that a template-switch adaptor with 12 random nucleotides tagged each cDNA molecule. TCRdb itself ran the 5' RACE reads through MiXCR, one entry per CDR3 protein. The profile shows 650,000 to 1,000,000 distinct CDR3 sequences, roughly 35% of them singletons. Trimming left V 3 bases short and J 1 base short, with 13 bases between. This CDR3 region has 15 residues. This clonotype originated in a man in his late teens or twenties in good health. The chain is built from TRBV12-3 or TRBV12-4 and TRBJ2-7, with unresolved D. The sample was blood. CDR3 in amino acids: CASSFGYGVSYEQYF. The DNA for the CDR3 is TGTGCCAGCAGTTTTGGGTATGGGGTATCCTACGAGCAGTACTTC.